Listed below are T cell receptor beta chains from one sample, sequenced in a study of control samples from healthy donors and cancer patients. Using immunoSEQ multiplex PCR, the repertoire was profiled, and TCRdb retains in-frame clones only, with some absent. The repertoire consists of around 90,000 clones, with about 83% occurring once and the leading ten covering over 2%. The sample comprised blood. All receptors derive from a woman aged 40 to 50 in good health. Each CDR3 is given with its conserved first and last residue. A D gene is named only where the DNA matches it firmly. Where a row states a size, it is once, few, many or the class of an expanded clone; other rows omit it.

V gene: TRBV30; J gene: TRBJ1-2; D gene: NA; clone size: NA; CDR3 DNA: TGTGCCTGGAGCCTCTTTCCCCGGGAGGGAAACACCTTC; CDR3 protein: CAWSLFPREGNTF
V gene: TRBV21-1; J gene: TRBJ1-5; D gene: NA; clone size: NA; CDR3 DNA: TGTGCCAGCAGCAAATATGAGGGGGGACAGGGAAATCAGCCCCAGCATTTT; CDR3 protein: CASSKYEGGQGNQPQHF
V gene: TRBV6-5; J gene: TRBJ1-3; D gene: TRBD1; clone size: NA; CDR3 DNA: TGTGCCACCGAGACAGGGGGCAGAAACACCATATATTTT; CDR3 protein: CATETGGRNTIYF
V gene: TRBV19; J gene: TRBJ1-4; D gene: TRBD1; clone size: NA; CDR3 DNA: TGTGCCAGTAGTATGTCGGGACAGGGAATTGCAACTAATGAAAAACTGTTTTTT; CDR3 protein: CASSMSGQGIATNEKLFF
V gene: TRBV5-1; J gene: TRBJ2-3; D gene: NA; clone size: NA; CDR3 DNA: TGCGCCAGCAGCGGGGGACAACGCACAGATACGCAGTATTTT; CDR3 protein: CASSGGQRTDTQYF
V gene: TRBV20-1; J gene: TRBJ2-7; D gene: NA; clone size: NA; CDR3 DNA: TGCAGCCCCTCAACAGGGAGTGAGCAGTACTTC; CDR3 protein: CSPSTGSEQYF
V gene: TRBV2; J gene: TRBJ1-1; D gene: NA; clone size: NA; CDR3 DNA: TGTGCCAGCAGTGAACACCTGAACACTGAAGCTTTCTTT; CDR3 protein: CASSEHLNTEAFF
V gene: TRBV14; J gene: TRBJ1-1; D gene: NA; clone size: NA; CDR3 DNA: TGTGCCAGCAGCCACTCCCCAGGAGACGGCGACACTGAAGCTTTCTTT; CDR3 protein: CASSHSPGDGDTEAFF
V gene: TRBV6-2/TRBV6-3; J gene: TRBJ1-4; D gene: NA; clone size: NA; CDR3 DNA: TGTGCCAGCAGCCCCACCGGTGGCGAAAAACTGTTTTTT; CDR3 protein: CASSPTGGEKLFF
V gene: TRBV25-1; J gene: TRBJ1-4; D gene: NA; clone size: once; CDR3 DNA: TGTGCCAGCAAACCGGGAGTGCGAGAAAAACTGTTTTTT; CDR3 protein: CASKPGVREKLFF
V gene: TRBV4-3; J gene: TRBJ1-6; D gene: NA; clone size: NA; CDR3 DNA: TGCGCCAGCAGCCAAGAAAGGCAGGGGAGGACCTATAATTCACCCCTCCACTTT; CDR3 protein: CASSQERQGRTYNSPLHF
V gene: TRBV10-3; J gene: TRBJ1-1; D gene: TRBD1; clone size: NA; CDR3 DNA: TGTGCCATCAGCCCCGACAGGGAGGTCAGGGCTTTCTTT; CDR3 protein: CAISPDREVRAFF
V gene: TRBV7-9; J gene: TRBJ1-6; D gene: TRBD1; clone size: NA; CDR3 DNA: TGTGCCAGCAGCTGGGGGGACAGCTTTAATTCACCCCTCCACTTT; CDR3 protein: CASSWGDSFNSPLHF
V gene: TRBV12-3/TRBV12-4; J gene: TRBJ2-1; D gene: NA; clone size: NA; CDR3 DNA: TGTGCCAGCAGCACCGGCCAGGAGCAGTTCTTC; CDR3 protein: CASSTGQEQFF
V gene: TRBV5-1; J gene: TRBJ1-4; D gene: NA; clone size: NA; CDR3 DNA: TGCGCCAGCAGCTTGGAAGGCCCGACATCGGTTAATGAAAAACTGTTTTTT; CDR3 protein: CASSLEGPTSVNEKLFF
V gene: TRBV12-5; J gene: TRBJ2-1; D gene: NA; clone size: NA; CDR3 DNA: TGTGCTAGTGGTTTGGTCAGACCTGAGCAGTTCTTC; CDR3 protein: CASGLVRPEQFF
V gene: TRBV6-6; J gene: TRBJ2-4; D gene: NA; clone size: NA; CDR3 DNA: TGTGCAGGCGGGGTTCCAAACATTCAGTACTTC; CDR3 protein: CAGGVPNIQYF
V gene: TRBV5-3; J gene: TRBJ1-5; D gene: NA; clone size: few; CDR3 DNA: TGTGCCAGAAGCTTCCCCAGGGGCAATCAGCCCCAGCATTTT; CDR3 protein: CARSFPRGNQPQHF
V gene: TRBV9; J gene: TRBJ2-5; D gene: TRBD2; clone size: NA; CDR3 DNA: TGTGCCAGCAGCGTAGATGCGGGGGGCCAAGAGACCCAGTACTTC; CDR3 protein: CASSVDAGGQETQYF
V gene: TRBV7-8; J gene: TRBJ2-7; D gene: NA; clone size: NA; CDR3 DNA: TGTGCCAGCAGCCCTGCCGTTCCCTACGAGCAGTACTTC; CDR3 protein: CASSPAVPYEQYF
V gene: TRBV5-4; J gene: TRBJ2-7; D gene: NA; clone size: NA; CDR3 DNA: TGTGCCAGCAGCTTGCAGGGCCTAAGCGAGCAGTACTTC; CDR3 protein: CASSLQGLSEQYF
V gene: TRBV7-9; J gene: TRBJ1-1; D gene: NA; clone size: few; CDR3 DNA: TGTGCCAGCAGCTTAGGACGGCTAAACACTGAAGCTTTCTTT; CDR3 protein: CASSLGRLNTEAFF
V gene: TRBV5-1; J gene: TRBJ1-6; D gene: NA; clone size: NA; CDR3 DNA: TGCGCCAGCAGCCTGCAACCGGGGTCCTATAATTCACCCCTCCACTTT; CDR3 protein: CASSLQPGSYNSPLHF
V gene: TRBV29-1; J gene: TRBJ1-1; D gene: TRBD1; clone size: NA; CDR3 DNA: TGCAGCGCCCCGGGACAGGGCACTGAAGCTTTCTTT; CDR3 protein: CSAPGQGTEAFF
V gene: TRBV7-9; J gene: TRBJ2-5; D gene: NA; clone size: few; CDR3 DNA: TGTGCCAGCAGCTTAGGAGCTCCTCCTGGAGAGACCCAGTACTTC; CDR3 protein: CASSLGAPPGETQYF
V gene: TRBV7-2; J gene: TRBJ2-1; D gene: NA; clone size: NA; CDR3 DNA: TGTGCCAGCAGCACCGACAGCTACAATGAGCAGTTCTTC; CDR3 protein: CASSTDSYNEQFF
V gene: TRBV30; J gene: TRBJ2-3; D gene: NA; clone size: NA; CDR3 DNA: TGTGCCTGGGGCCAGAGAGGGGGAACGGAGGATACGCAGTATTTT; CDR3 protein: CAWGQRGGTEDTQYF
V gene: TRBV29-1; J gene: TRBJ1-1; D gene: NA; clone size: NA; CDR3 DNA: TGCAGCGGGGCGGACGTCAAAAACACTGAAGCTTTCTTT; CDR3 protein: CSGADVKNTEAFF
V gene: TRBV12-5; J gene: TRBJ1-2; D gene: TRBD1; clone size: NA; CDR3 DNA: TGTGCTAGTGGTGACAGGGGAAGCTATGGCTACACCTTC; CDR3 protein: CASGDRGSYGYTF